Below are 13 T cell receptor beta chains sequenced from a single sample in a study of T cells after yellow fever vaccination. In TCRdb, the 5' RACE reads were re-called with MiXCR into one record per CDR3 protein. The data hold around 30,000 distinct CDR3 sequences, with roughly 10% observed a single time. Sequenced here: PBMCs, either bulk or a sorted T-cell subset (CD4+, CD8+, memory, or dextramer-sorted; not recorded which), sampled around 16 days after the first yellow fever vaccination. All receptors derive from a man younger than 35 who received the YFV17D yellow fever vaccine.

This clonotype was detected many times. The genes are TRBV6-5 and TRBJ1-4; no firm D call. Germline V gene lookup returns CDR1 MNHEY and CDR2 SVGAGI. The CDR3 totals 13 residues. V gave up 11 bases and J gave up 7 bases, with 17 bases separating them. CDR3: CASRLGRREKLFF. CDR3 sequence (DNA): TGTGCCTCGCGGTTGGGGAGGCGTGAAAAACTGTTTTTT.

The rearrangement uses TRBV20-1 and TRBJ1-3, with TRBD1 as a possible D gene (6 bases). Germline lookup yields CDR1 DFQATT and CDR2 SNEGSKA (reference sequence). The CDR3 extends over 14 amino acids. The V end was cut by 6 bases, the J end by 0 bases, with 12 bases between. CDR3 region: CSAEDSSSGNTIYF. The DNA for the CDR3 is TGCAGTGCCGAGGACAGCAGCTCTGGAAACACCATATATTTT.

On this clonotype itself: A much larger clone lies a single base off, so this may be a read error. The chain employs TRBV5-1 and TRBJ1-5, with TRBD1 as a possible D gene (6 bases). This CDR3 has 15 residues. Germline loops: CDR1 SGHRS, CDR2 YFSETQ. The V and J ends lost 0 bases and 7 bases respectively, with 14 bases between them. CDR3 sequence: CASSLEGVRGQPQHF. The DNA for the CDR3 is TGCGCCAGCAGCTTGGAGGGGGTGCGAGGACAGCCCCAGCATTTT.

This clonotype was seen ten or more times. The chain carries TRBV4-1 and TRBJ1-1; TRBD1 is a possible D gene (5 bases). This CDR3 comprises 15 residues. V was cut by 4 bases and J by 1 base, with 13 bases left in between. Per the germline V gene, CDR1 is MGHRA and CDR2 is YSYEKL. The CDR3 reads CASSLMAQENTEAFF. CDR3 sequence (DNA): TGCGCCAGCAGCCTTATGGCACAGGAGAACACTGAAGCTTTCTTT.

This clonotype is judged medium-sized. The CDR3, as DNA: TGTGCCAGCGGCGGATCTGGGACTCTAGCGGGGTACGAGCAGTACGTC. It translates to CASGGSGTLAGYEQYV. This chain connects TRBV7-9 to TRBJ2-7, with 9 bases aligning to TRBD2. Germline V gene lookup returns CDR1 SEHNR and CDR2 FQNEAQ (reference sequence). The length of the CDR3 is 16 residues. With V trimmed by 8 bases and J by 4 bases, 15 bases remained unmatched.

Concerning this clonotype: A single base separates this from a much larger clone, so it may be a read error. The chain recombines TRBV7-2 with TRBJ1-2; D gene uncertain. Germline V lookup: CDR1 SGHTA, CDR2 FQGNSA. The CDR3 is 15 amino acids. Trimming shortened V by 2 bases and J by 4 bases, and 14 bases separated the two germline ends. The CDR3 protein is CASSLMAWATYGYTF. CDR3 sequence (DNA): TGTGCCAGCAGCTTAATGGCATGGGCCACCTATGGCTACACCTTC. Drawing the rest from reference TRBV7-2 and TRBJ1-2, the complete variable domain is GAGVSQSPSNKVTEKGKDVELRCDPISGHTALYWYRQSLGQGLEFLIYFQGNSAPDKSGLPSDRFSAERTGGSVSTLTIQRTQQEDSAVYLCASSLMAWATYGYTFGSGTRLTVV.

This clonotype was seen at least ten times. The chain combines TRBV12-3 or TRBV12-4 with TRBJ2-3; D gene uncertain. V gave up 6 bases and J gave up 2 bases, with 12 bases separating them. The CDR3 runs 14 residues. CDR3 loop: CASSKIDPTDTQYF. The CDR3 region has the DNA TGTGCCAGCAGCAAAATAGATCCCACAGATACGCAGTATTTT.

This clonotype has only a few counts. CDR3 DNA: TGTGCCTTCTCGGCGGTCCCAGATGGGGCCAACGTCCTGACTTTC. This encodes CAFSAVPDGANVLTF. The gene calls are TRBV30 and TRBJ2-6; D gene uncertain. The CDR3 has 15 residues. Trimming shortened V by 7 bases and J by 3 bases, and 16 bases separated the two germline ends. CDR1 is GTSNPN, CDR2 SVGIG, per germline (reference sequence).

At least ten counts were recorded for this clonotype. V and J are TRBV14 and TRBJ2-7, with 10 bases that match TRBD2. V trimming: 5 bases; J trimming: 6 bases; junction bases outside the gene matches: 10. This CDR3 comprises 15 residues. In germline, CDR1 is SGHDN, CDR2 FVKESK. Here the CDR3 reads CASSGPASGGAEQYF. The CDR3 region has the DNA TGTGCCAGCAGCGGTCCCGCAAGCGGGGGGGCCGAGCAGTACTTC.

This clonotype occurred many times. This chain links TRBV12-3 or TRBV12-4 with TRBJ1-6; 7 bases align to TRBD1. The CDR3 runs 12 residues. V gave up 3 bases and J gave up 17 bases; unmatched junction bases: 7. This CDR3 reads CASSFGTVVIHF. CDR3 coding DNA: TGTGCCAGCAGTTTTGGGACAGTCGTTATCCACTTT.

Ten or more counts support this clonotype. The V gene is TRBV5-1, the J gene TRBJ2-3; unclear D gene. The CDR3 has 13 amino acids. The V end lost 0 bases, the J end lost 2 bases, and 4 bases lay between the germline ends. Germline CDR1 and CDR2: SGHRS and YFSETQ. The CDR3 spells CASSLDPTDTQYF. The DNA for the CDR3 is TGCGCCAGCAGCTTGGACCCCACAGATACGCAGTATTTT.

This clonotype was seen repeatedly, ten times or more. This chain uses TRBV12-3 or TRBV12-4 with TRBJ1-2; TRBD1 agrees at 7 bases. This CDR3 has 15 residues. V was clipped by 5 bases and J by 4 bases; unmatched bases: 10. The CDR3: CASSTRQGGSYGYTF. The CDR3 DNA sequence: TGTGCCAGCAGTACAAGACAGGGAGGTAGCTATGGCTACACCTTC.

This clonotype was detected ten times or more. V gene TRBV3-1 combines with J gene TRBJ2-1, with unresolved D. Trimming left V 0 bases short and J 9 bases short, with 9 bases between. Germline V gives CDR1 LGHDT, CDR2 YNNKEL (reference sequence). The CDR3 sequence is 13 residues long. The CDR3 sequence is CASSQDTRTEQFF. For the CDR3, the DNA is TGTGCCAGCAGCCAAGATACACGGACTGAGCAGTTCTTC.